The clone carrying this TCR beta chain was detected only a few times. Measured with immunoSEQ multiplex PCR; TCRdb has only the in-frame clones, and not every one. The top ten hold more than 0.95% of the sample, which has about 380,000 clones, more than 75% seen once. The sample originates from a study of blood T cell repertoires in COVID-19. Study information: The United States, Italy and Spain supplied acute and convalescent COVID-19 samples.

The recovered donors of Cohort 3 showed two negative PCRs, clearance, or symptom resolution. Trimming cost V 7 bases and J 3 bases; bases outside gene matches: 6. CDR3 length: 13 amino acids. This clonotype was sampled from a woman between 18 and 30 years old who had recovered from COVID-19. The sequencing input was PBMCs or T cells enriched from blood (not recorded which). This chain links TRBV12-3 or TRBV12-4 with TRBJ2-7; 7 bases line up with TRBD1. The CDR3 nucleotides are TGTGCCAGCAAAATACAGGGGTTCTACGAGCAGTACTTC. Translating it yields CASKIQGFYEQYF.